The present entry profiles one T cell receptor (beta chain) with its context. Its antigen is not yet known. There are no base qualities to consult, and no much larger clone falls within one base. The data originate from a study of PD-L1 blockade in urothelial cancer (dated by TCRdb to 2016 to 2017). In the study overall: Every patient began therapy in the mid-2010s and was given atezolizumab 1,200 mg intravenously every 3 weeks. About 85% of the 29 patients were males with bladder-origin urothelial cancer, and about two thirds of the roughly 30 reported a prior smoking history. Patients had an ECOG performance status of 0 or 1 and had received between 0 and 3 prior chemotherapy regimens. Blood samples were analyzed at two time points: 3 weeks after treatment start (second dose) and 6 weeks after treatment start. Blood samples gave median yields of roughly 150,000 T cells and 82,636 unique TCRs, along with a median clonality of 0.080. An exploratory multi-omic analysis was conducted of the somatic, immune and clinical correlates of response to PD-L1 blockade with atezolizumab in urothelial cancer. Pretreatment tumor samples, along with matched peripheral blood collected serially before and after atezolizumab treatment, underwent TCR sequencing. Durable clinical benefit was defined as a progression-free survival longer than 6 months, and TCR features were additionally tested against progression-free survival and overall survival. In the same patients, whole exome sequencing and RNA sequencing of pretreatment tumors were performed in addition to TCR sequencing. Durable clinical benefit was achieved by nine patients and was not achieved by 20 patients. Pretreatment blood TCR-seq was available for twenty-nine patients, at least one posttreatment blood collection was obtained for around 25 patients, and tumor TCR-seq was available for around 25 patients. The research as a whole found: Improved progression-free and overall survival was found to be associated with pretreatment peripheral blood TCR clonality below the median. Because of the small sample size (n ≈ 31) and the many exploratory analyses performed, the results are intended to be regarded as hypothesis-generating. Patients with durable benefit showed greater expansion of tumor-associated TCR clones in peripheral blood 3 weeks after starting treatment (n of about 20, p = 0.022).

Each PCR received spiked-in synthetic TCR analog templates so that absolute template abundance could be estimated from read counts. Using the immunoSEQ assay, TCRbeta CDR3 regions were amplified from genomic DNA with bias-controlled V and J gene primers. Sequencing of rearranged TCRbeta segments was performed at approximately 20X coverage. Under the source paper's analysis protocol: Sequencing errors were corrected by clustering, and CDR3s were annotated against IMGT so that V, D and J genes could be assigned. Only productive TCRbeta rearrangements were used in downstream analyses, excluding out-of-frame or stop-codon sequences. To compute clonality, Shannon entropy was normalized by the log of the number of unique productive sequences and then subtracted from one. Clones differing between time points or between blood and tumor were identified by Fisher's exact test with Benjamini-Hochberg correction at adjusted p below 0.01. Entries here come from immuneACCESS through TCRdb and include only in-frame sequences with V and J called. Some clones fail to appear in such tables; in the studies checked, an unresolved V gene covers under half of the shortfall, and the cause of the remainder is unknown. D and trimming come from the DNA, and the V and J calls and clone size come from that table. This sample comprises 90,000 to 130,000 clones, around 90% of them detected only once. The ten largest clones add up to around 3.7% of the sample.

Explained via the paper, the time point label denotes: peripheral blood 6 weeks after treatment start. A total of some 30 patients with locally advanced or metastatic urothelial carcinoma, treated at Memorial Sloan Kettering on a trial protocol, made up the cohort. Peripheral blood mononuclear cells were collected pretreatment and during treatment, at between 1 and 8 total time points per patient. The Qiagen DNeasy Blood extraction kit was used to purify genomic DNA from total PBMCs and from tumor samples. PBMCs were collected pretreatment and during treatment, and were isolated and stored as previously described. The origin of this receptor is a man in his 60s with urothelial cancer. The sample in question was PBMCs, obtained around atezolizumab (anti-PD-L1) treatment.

This receptor has the CDR3 CASSTPGYRVGGGEQYF. The DNA sequence is as follows: TGTGCCAGCAGTACCCCCGGCTATAGGGTTGGGGGGGGCGAGCAGTACTTC. The sequence links TRBV28 to TRBJ2-7, and TRBD2 matches 7 of the central bases. V ends up 5 bases short and J 6 bases short, with an unmatched junction base count of 19. Taken from cysteine to phenylalanine, the CDR3 has 17 residues. Only the CDR3 DNA is retained, 51 bases long and in frame from the first base. The CDR1 and CDR2 encoded by the germline V gene are MDHEN and SYDVKM.